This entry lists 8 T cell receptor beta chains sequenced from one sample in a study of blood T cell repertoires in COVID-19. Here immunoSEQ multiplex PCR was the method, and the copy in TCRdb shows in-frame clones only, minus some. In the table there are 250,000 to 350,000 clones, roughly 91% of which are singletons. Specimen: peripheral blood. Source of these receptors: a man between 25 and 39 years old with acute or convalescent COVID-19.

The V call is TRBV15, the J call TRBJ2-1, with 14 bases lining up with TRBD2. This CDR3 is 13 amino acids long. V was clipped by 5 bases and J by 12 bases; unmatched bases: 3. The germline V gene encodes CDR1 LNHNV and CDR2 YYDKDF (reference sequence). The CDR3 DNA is TGTGCCACCAGCGGGACTAGCGGGGGATCGCAGTTCTTC. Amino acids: CATSGTSGGSQFF.

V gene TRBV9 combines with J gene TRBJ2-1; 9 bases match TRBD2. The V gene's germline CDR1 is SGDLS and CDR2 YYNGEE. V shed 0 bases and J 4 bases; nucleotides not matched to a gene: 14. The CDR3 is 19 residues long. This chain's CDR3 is CASSVGQAGGPRKYNEQFF. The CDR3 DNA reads TGTGCCAGCAGCGTAGGCCAAGCGGGAGGACCCCGGAAATACAATGAGCAGTTCTTC.

CDR3 loop: CASNLGGSGNTEAFF. In DNA, the CDR3 is TGTGCCAGTAATCTGGGAGGAAGCGGGAACACTGAAGCTTTCTTT. The V gene is TRBV19, the J gene TRBJ1-1, with D unclear. The V end was cut by 7 bases, the J end by 1 base, with 16 bases between. From germline, CDR1 is LNHDA and CDR2 SQIVND (reference sequence). CDR3 length equals 15 residues.

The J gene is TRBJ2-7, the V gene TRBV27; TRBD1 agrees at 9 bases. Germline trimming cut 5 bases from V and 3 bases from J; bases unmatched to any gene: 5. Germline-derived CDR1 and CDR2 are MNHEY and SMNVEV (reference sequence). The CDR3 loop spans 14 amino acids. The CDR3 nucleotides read TGTGCCAGCAGTGGACAGGGGTCACTCTACGAGCAGTACTTC. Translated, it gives CASSGQGSLYEQYF.

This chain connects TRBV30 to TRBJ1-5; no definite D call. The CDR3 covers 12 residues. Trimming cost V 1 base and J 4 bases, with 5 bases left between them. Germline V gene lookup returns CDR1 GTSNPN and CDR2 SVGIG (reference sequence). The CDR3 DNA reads TGTGCCTGGAGTGGGGCAAATCAGCCCCAGCATTTT. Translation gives CAWSGANQPQHF.

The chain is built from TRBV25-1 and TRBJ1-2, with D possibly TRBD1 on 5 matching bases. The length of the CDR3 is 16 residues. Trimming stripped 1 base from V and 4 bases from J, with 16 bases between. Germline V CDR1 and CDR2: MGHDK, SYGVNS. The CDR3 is CASSELARADAYGYTF. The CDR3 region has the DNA TGTGCCAGCAGTGAATTAGCCAGGGCGGATGCCTATGGCTACACCTTC.

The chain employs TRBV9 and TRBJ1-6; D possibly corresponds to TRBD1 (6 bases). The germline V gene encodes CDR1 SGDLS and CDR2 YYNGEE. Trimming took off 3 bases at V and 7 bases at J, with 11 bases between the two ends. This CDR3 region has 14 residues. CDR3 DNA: TGTGCCAGCAGCGCGACAGGTAGAAATTCACCCCTCCACTTT. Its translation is CASSATGRNSPLHF.

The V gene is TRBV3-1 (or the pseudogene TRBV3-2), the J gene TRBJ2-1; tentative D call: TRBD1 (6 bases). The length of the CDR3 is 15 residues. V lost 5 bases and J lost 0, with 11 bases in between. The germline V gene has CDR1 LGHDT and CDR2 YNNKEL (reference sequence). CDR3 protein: CASSAQGISYNEQFF. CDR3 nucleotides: TGTGCCAGCAGCGCCCAGGGGATCTCCTACAATGAGCAGTTCTTC.